Listed here are 27 T cell receptor beta chains from one sample, sequenced in a study of cytomegalovirus exposure and HLA in healthy donors. TCRdb's table, derived via immunoSEQ multiplex PCR, lists solely in-frame clones and lacks some. The top ten clones hold roughly 0.38% of a sample with roughly 250,000 clones, almost 90% of them seen once. The material sequenced was PBMCs. These receptors came from a woman between 18 and 30 years old in good health and CMV-seronegative.

This clone is a singleton in its sample. This chain joins TRBV29-1 and TRBJ1-2, with 8 bases matching TRBD1. This CDR3 region has 14 residues. CDR1 and CDR2 (germline): SQVTM, ANQGSEA. The V segment lost 5 bases and the J segment 0 bases; nucleotides outside the gene matches: 5. The CDR3 is CSVPLTGANYGYTF. For the CDR3, the DNA is TGCAGCGTTCCACTGACAGGGGCTAACTATGGCTACACCTTC.

This clone was seen only once. This chain joins TRBV6-5 and TRBJ2-1, with 7 bases that match TRBD2. The CDR3 length is 16 residues. The germline V gene encodes CDR1 MNHEY and CDR2 SVGAGI. Unmatched junction bases numbered 4, after V lost 0 bases and J lost 2 bases. The CDR3 reads CASSYSTSEAYNEQFF. In nucleotides, the CDR3 is TGTGCCAGCAGTTACTCAACTAGCGAGGCCTACAATGAGCAGTTCTTC.

The chain recombines TRBV5-6 with TRBJ2-7; a weak D match, TRBD1 (5 bases). The CDR3 spans 13 residues. V was pared by 0 bases and J by 3 bases, with 7 bases between. Germline CDR1 is SGHDT and CDR2 is YYEEEE. DNA of the CDR3: TGTGCCAGCAGCTTGGGGGGCGGCTACGAGCAGTACGTC. Translating gives CASSLGGGYEQYV.

This chain joins TRBV10-1 and TRBJ2-7; tentatively, D is TRBD2 (6 bases). CDR3 length: 14 residues. V dropped 0 bases and J dropped 3 bases, with 9 bases sitting between them. Germline V gives CDR1 WNHNN, CDR2 SYGVQD (reference sequence). CDR3 DNA: TGCGCCAGCAGTGAGTCGGGGGAGGACTACGAGCAGTACTTC. Amino acid sequence: CASSESGEDYEQYF.

The chain recombines TRBV30 with TRBJ1-1, with 12 nucleotides matching TRBD1. With 8 bases clipped from V and 5 bases from J, the junction kept 3 bases outside the gene matches. Looked up from germline, CDR1 is GTSNPN and CDR2 is SVGIG (reference sequence). This CDR3 comprises 12 residues. CDR3 DNA sequence: TGTGCCGGGGACAGGGGGCGAACTGAAGCTTTCTTT. Translation: CAGDRGRTEAFF.

The gene calls are TRBV19 and TRBJ2-7, with D uncertain. This CDR3 has 14 residues. From germline, CDR1 is LNHDA and CDR2 SQIVND (reference sequence). Between the trimmed V and J ends, which lost 1 base and 0 bases, there was a span of 7 bases. For the CDR3, the DNA is TGTGCCAGTAGTATAGCTTACAGCTCCTACGAGCAGTACTTC. It encodes CASSIAYSSYEQYF. Using reference TRBV19 and TRBJ2-7 for the parts outside the CDR3, the full variable domain is DGGITQSPKYLFRKEGQNVTLSCEQNLNHDAMYWYRQDPGQGLRLIYYSQIVNDFQKGDIAEGYSVSREKKESFPLTVTSAQKNPTAFYLCASSIAYSSYEQYFGPGTRLTVT.

The V call is TRBV20-1, the J call TRBJ2-7; D remains unclear. The CDR3 sequence is 9 residues long. Germline CDR1 DFQATT, CDR2 SNEGSKA (reference sequence). CDR3 region: CSASPAFAV. In nucleotides, the CDR3 is TGCAGTGCTAGTCCCGCATTTGCGGTC.

The CDR3 DNA follows: TGCGCCAGCAGCCAAATAGGGTCGCCTAGCGGGGGATACAATGAGCAGTTCTTC. Translated, it gives CASSQIGSPSGGYNEQFF. This chain connects TRBV4-3 to TRBJ2-1, with 10 bases fitting TRBD2. The CDR3 extends over 18 amino acids. The V segment lost 2 bases and the J segment 4 bases; nucleotides outside the gene matches: 11. From germline, CDR1 is LGHNA and CDR2 YSLEER.

This clone appeared once. The J gene is TRBJ2-5, the V gene TRBV6-5; D not certain. Germline V gene sequence: CDR1 MNHEY, CDR2 SVGAGI. The CDR3 totals 15 residues. V was pared by 2 bases and J by 5 bases, with 15 bases between. The CDR3 region has the DNA TGTGCCAGCAGTTACGATCTACCCGAGAGGGAGACCCAGTACTTC. It translates to CASSYDLPERETQYF.

This clone came up a few times. CDR3 nucleotides: TGTGCCAGCAGTTTTCCGGGTCGCAATCAGCCCCAGCATTTT. Residues: CASSFPGRNQPQHF. This rearrangement joins TRBV27 to TRBJ1-5; D is ambiguous. The CDR3 has 14 amino acids. V lost 3 bases and J lost 2, with 8 bases in between. CDR1 and CDR2 from the germline V gene are MNHEY and SMNVEV (reference sequence).

The chain has TRBV30 and TRBJ1-1; TRBD1 agrees at 7 bases. This CDR3 spans 14 amino acids. CDR1 GTSNPN and CDR2 SVGIG come from the germline V gene (reference sequence). V lost 0 bases and J lost 6; bases outside the gene matches: 7. The CDR3 loop is CAWSVQDRPAEAFF. The CDR3 bases are TGTGCCTGGAGTGTCCAGGACAGGCCCGCTGAAGCTTTCTTT. Using reference TRBV30 and TRBJ1-1 for the parts outside the CDR3, the full variable domain is SQTIHQWPATLVQPVGSPLSLECTVEGTSNPNLYWYRQAAGRGLQLLFYSVGIGQISSEVPQNLSASRPQDRQFILSSKKLLLSDSGFYLCAWSVQDRPAEAFFGQGTRLTVV.

The gene calls are TRBV19 and TRBJ1-4; 8 bases are a match to TRBD1. This CDR3 is built from 14 residues. Germline V gene sequence: CDR1 LNHDA, CDR2 SQIVND (reference sequence). Trimming took 7 bases from V and 7 from J; bases not matched to a gene: 8. The CDR3 region is CASTGQGAGEKLFF. The CDR3 nucleotides are TGTGCCAGTACCGGTCAGGGGGCTGGTGAAAAACTGTTTTTT.

The V call is TRBV20-1, the J call TRBJ1-1, with 7 bases fitting TRBD1. V was pared by 3 bases and J by 8 bases, with 3 bases of the junction left unmatched. This CDR3 comprises 11 residues. Germline values: CDR1 DFQATT, CDR2 SNEGSKA (reference sequence). The CDR3, as DNA: TGCAGTGCTAGGGGGGACAGCGAAGCTTTCTTT. The encoded protein is CSARGDSEAFF.

This chain connects TRBV2 to TRBJ2-5, with D possibly being TRBD2 (5 bases). The CDR3 contains 16 residues. Trimming pared 3 bases from V and 0 bases from J, leaving 14 bases between. Germline V gene sequence: CDR1 SNHLY, CDR2 FYNNEI. CDR3 in DNA: TGTGCCAGCAGTGAGGCCGGGGTTTGGTACCAAGAGACCCAGTACTTC. It codes for CASSEAGVWYQETQYF.

V and J are TRBV19 and TRBJ1-6, with D unresolved. The CDR3 has 15 amino acids. V was pared by 4 bases and J by 4 bases, with 11 bases between. The germline CDR1 and CDR2 sequences are LNHDA and SQIVND (reference sequence). The CDR3 DNA sequence: TGTGCCAGTAGTACCCCGGGAACGTATAATTCACCCCTCCACTTT. Translated, it gives CASSTPGTYNSPLHF.

The chain has TRBV4-2 and TRBJ2-1, with 16 bases that match TRBD2. There are 17 residues in the CDR3. Germline assignment: CDR1 LGHNA and CDR2 YNFKEQ. The J segment lost 6 bases and the V segment lost 4 bases, leaving 6 bases of the junction unmatched. CDR3: CASSPGTSGGAANEQFF. The CDR3 DNA is TGTGCCAGCAGCCCCGGGACTAGCGGGGGGGCCGCCAATGAGCAGTTCTTC.

The chain recombines TRBV19 with TRBJ2-2, with 8 bases fitting TRBD1. This CDR3 contains 15 residues. V lost 6 bases, J lost 4 bases, and 7 bases stayed unmatched. Germline assignment: CDR1 LNHDA and CDR2 SQIVND (reference sequence). Here the CDR3 reads CASSPGQGPTGELFF. For the CDR3, the DNA is TGTGCCAGTAGCCCTGGACAGGGCCCCACCGGGGAGCTGTTTTTT. The full variable domain, in which reference TRBV19 and TRBJ2-2 provide the parts outside the CDR3, is DGGITQSPKYLFRKEGQNVTLSCEQNLNHDAMYWYRQDPGQGLRLIYYSQIVNDFQKGDIAEGYSVSREKKESFPLTVTSAQKNPTAFYLCASSPGQGPTGELFFGEGSRLTVL.

Only a few counts were recorded for this clone. The chain recombines TRBV11-2 with TRBJ2-7, with D uncertain. This CDR3 region has 14 residues. Germline loops: CDR1 SGHAT, CDR2 FQNNGV. V was trimmed by 1 base and J by 3 bases, leaving 10 bases between them. The CDR3 here is CASSLGDNVYEQYF. The CDR3 DNA reads TGTGCCAGCAGCTTAGGCGACAACGTCTACGAGCAGTACTTC. Looking up the rest from reference TRBV11-2 and TRBJ2-7 gives the full variable domain: EAGVAQSPRYKIIEKRQSVAFWCNPISGHATLYWYQQILGQGPKLLIQFQNNGVVDDSQLPKDRFSAERLKGVDSTLKIQPAKLEDSAVYLCASSLGDNVYEQYFGPGTRLTVT.

The chain recombines TRBV5-1 with TRBJ2-2; the match to TRBD1 covers 10 bases. This CDR3 spans 16 amino acids. Germline V lookup: CDR1 SGHRS, CDR2 YFSETQ. The V segment lost 0 bases and the J segment 6 bases; nucleotides outside the gene matches: 5. For the CDR3, the DNA is TGCGCCAGCAGCTTGGTGGGACAGGGGACGTCCGGGGAGCTGTTTTTT. Protein: CASSLVGQGTSGELFF.

The chain couples TRBV19 to TRBJ2-7; 7 bases align to TRBD2. Germline V CDR1 and CDR2: LNHDA, SQIVND (reference sequence). There are 15 residues in the CDR3. Unmatched junction bases numbered 11, after V lost 7 bases and J lost 2 bases. CDR3 residues: CASTSTGRGPYEQYF. Here the CDR3 DNA reads TGTGCCAGTACTTCCACGGGGAGGGGCCCCTACGAGCAGTACTTC.

The genes are TRBV10-1 and TRBJ2-2; D remains ambiguous. CDR3 size: 18 residues. V shed 0 bases and J shed 0 bases, with 14 bases lying between them. Germline V gene lookup returns CDR1 WNHNN and CDR2 SYGVQD (reference sequence). The CDR3 here is CASSESVLGRPNTGELFF. The CDR3 DNA follows: TGCGCCAGCAGTGAGTCGGTATTGGGCCGACCGAACACCGGGGAGCTGTTTTTT.

V is TRBV6-4 and J is TRBJ2-1; 10 bases match TRBD1. This CDR3 comprises 15 residues. The V segment lost 0 bases and the J segment 6 bases; nucleotides outside the gene matches: 2. The V gene's germline CDR1 is MRHNA and CDR2 SNTAGT. DNA of the CDR3: TGTGCCAGCAGTGACTCTCGGACAGGGGGCAATGAGCAGTTCTTC. It specifies CASSDSRTGGNEQFF.

The rearrangement joins TRBV9 to TRBJ1-2, with 7 bases lining up with TRBD1. The germline gives CDR1 SGDLS, CDR2 YYNGEE. The CDR3 is 14 residues long. The J segment lost 8 bases and the V segment lost 0 bases, leaving 7 bases of the junction unmatched. This CDR3 is CASSVAQGERGYTF. In DNA form, the CDR3 reads TGTGCCAGCAGCGTAGCTCAGGGGGAGAGGGGCTACACCTTC.

This rearrangement joins TRBV30 to TRBJ2-7; 10 bases fit TRBD2. This CDR3 spans 20 amino acids. Per the germline V gene, CDR1 is GTSNPN and CDR2 is SVGIG (reference sequence). V dropped 2 bases and J dropped 3; count of bases not matched to a gene: 22. The CDR3 here is CAWSWLGVSGGPHNRYEQYF. The CDR3 bases are TGTGCCTGGAGTTGGCTAGGGGTTAGCGGGGGGCCCCACAATCGCTACGAGCAGTACTTC. The entire variable domain, with the rest obtained from reference TRBV30 and TRBJ2-7, is as follows: SQTIHQWPATLVQPVGSPLSLECTVEGTSNPNLYWYRQAAGRGLQLLFYSVGIGQISSEVPQNLSASRPQDRQFILSSKKLLLSDSGFYLCAWSWLGVSGGPHNRYEQYFGPGTRLTVT.

This chain connects TRBV27 to TRBJ2-5; TRBD2 aligns across 11 bases. This CDR3 has 16 amino acids. Germline trimming cut 0 bases from V and 5 bases from J; bases unmatched to any gene: 5. Germline V gene data show CDR1 as MNHEY and CDR2 as SMNVEV (reference sequence). The CDR3 nucleotides are TGTGCCAGCAGTTTATCGGCTAGCGGGGGGTTTGAGACCCAGTACTTC. Translation gives CASSLSASGGFETQYF.

The V gene is TRBV4-3, the J gene TRBJ2-1; D remains ambiguous. This CDR3 is 11 amino acids long. Germline V gives CDR1 LGHNA, CDR2 YSLEER. V was pared by 0 bases and J by 9 bases, with 3 bases between. The CDR3 DNA reads TGCGCCAGCAGCCAAGACATTGAGCAGTTCTTC. This encodes CASSQDIEQFF.

The count of this clone is one. V gene TRBV4-3 combines with J gene TRBJ2-1, with D maybe TRBD2 (7 bases). V shed 1 base and J shed 4 bases, with 14 bases lying between them. The CDR3 consists of 16 residues. The V gene's germline CDR1 is LGHNA and CDR2 YSLEER. CDR3 amino acids: CASSQGSRGAYNEQFF. In nucleotides, the CDR3 is TGCGCCAGCAGCCAAGGGAGCCGGGGGGCATACAATGAGCAGTTCTTC.